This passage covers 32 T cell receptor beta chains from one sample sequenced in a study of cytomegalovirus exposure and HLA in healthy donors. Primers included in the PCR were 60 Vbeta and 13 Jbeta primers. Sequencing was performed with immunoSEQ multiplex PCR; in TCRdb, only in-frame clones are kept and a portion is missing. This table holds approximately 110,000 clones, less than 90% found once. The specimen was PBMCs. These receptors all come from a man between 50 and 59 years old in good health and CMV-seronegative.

The CDR3 here is CASSLIAYEQYF. CDR3 coding DNA: TGCGCCAGCAGCTTGATAGCCTACGAGCAGTACTTC. This chain joins TRBV5-1 and TRBJ2-7; D is unclear. The CDR3 extends over 12 amino acids. Trimming left V 1 base short and J 2 bases short, with 4 bases between. Per germline, CDR1 SGHRS and CDR2 YFSETQ.

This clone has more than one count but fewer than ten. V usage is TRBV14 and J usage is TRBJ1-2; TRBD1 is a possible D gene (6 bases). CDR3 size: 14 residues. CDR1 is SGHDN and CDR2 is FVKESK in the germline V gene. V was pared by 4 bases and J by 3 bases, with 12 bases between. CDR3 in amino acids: CASSPHRVDYGYTF. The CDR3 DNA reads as TGTGCCAGCAGCCCCCACAGGGTTGACTATGGCTACACCTTC.

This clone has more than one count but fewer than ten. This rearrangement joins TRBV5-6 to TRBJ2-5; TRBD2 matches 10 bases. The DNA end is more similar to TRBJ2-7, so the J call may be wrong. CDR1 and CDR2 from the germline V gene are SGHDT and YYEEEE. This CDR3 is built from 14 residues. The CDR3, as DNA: TGTGCCAGTAAAAGGACTAGCGGCTCCTACGAGCAGTACTTC. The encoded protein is CASKRTSGSYEQYF.

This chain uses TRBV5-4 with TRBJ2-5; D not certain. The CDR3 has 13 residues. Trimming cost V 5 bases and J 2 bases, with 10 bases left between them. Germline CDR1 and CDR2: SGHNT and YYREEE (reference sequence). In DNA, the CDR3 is TGTGCCAGCAGAAACCAGGTTCAAGAGACCCAGTACTTC. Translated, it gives CASRNQVQETQYF.

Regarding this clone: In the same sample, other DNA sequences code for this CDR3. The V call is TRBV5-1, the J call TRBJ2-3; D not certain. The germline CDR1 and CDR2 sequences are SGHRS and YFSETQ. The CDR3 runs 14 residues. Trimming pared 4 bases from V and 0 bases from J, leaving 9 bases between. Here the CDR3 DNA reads TGCGCCAGCAGCCCCCTCACTAGCACAGATACGCAGTATTTT. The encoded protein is CASSPLTSTDTQYF.

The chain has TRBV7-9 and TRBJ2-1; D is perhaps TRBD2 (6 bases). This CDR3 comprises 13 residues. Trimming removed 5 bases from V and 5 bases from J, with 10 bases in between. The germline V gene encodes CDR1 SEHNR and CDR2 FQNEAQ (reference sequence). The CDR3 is CASSLGLNNEQFF. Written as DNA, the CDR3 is TGTGCCAGCAGCCTGGGACTGAACAATGAGCAGTTCTTC.

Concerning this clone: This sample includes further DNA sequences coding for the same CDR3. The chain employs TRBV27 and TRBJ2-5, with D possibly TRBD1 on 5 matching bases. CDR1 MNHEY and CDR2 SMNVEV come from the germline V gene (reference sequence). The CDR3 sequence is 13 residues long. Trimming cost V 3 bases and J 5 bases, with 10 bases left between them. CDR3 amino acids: CASSFQGRETQYF. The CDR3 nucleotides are TGTGCCAGCAGTTTCCAGGGTCGGGAGACCCAGTACTTC.

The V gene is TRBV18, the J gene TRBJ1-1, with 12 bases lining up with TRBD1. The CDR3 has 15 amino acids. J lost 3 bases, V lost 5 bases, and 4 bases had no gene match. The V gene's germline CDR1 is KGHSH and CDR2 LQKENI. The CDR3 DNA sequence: TGTGCCAGCTCAGGGGACAGGGGGCGATACACTGAAGCTTTCTTT. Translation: CASSGDRGRYTEAFF.

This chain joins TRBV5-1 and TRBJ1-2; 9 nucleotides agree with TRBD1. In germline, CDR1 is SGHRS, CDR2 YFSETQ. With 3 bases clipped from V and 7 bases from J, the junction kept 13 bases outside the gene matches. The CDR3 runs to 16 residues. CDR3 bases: TGCGCCAGCAGCTCGCAACCCGGGACAGGGTCTGCTGGCTACACCTTC. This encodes CASSSQPGTGSAGYTF.

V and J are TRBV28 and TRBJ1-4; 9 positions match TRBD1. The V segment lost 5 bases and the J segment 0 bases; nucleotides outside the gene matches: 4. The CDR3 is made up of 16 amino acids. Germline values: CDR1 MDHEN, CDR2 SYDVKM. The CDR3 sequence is CASSPRQGATNEKLFF. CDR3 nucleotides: TGTGCCAGCAGTCCCCGACAGGGGGCAACTAATGAAAAACTGTTTTTT.

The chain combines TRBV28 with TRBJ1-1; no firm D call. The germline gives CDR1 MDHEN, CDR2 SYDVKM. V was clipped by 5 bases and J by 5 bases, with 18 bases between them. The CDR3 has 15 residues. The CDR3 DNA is TGTGCCAGCAGTCTCGGCGGGATTACCCCTACTGAAGCTTTCTTT. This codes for CASSLGGITPTEAFF.

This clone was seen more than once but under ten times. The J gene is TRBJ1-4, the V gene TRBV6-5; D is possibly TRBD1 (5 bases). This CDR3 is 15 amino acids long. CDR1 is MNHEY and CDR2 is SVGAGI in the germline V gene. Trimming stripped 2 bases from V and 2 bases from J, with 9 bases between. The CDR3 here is CASSYGQGTNEKLFF. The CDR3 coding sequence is TGTGCCAGCAGTTACGGGCAGGGCACTAATGAAAAACTGTTTTTT.

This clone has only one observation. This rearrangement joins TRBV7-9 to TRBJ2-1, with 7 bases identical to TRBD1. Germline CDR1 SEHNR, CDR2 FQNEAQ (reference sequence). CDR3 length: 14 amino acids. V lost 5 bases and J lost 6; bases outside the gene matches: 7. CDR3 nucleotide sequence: TGTGCCAGCAGCGTACCGGGACAGTCCAATGAGCAGTTCTTC. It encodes CASSVPGQSNEQFF.

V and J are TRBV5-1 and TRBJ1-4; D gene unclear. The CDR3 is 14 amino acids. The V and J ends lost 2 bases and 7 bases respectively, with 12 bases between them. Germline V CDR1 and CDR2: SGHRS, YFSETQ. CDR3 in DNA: TGCGCCAGCAGCTTTGCAGGAGGTGTTGAAAAACTGTTTTTT. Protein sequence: CASSFAGGVEKLFF.

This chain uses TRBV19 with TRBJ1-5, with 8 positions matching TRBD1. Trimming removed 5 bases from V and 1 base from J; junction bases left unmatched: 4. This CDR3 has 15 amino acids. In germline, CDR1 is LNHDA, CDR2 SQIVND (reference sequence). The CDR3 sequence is CASSFRGLSNQPQHF. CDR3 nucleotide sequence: TGTGCCAGTAGTTTCAGGGGGCTGAGCAATCAGCCCCAGCATTTT.

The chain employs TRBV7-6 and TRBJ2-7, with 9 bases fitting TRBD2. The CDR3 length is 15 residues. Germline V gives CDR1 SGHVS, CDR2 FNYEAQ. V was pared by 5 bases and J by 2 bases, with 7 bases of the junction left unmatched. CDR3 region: CASSTLAGLPYEQYF. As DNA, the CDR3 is TGTGCCAGCAGCACTCTAGCGGGGCTCCCCTACGAGCAGTACTTC.

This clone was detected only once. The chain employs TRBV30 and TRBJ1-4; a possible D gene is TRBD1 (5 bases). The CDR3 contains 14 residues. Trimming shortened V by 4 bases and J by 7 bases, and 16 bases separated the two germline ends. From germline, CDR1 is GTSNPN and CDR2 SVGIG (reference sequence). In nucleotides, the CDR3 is TGTGCCTGGAACACCGGAACAGGCGGTGAAAAACTGTTTTTT. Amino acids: CAWNTGTGGEKLFF.

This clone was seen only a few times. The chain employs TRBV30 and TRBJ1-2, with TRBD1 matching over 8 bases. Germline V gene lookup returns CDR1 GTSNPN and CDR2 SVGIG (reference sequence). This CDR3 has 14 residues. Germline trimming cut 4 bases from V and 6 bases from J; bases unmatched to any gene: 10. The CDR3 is CAWIRTGKSNGYTF. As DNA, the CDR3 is TGTGCCTGGATCAGGACAGGGAAGAGCAATGGCTACACCTTC. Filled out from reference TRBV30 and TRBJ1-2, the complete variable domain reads SQTIHQWPATLVQPVGSPLSLECTVEGTSNPNLYWYRQAAGRGLQLLFYSVGIGQISSEVPQNLSASRPQDRQFILSSKKLLLSDSGFYLCAWIRTGKSNGYTFGSGTRLTVV.

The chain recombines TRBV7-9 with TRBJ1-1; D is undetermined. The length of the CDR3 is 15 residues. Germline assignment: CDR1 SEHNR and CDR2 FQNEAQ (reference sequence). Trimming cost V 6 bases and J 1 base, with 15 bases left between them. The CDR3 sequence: CASRARAIRNTEAFF. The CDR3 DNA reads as TGTGCCAGCAGAGCGAGGGCTATACGGAACACTGAAGCTTTCTTT.

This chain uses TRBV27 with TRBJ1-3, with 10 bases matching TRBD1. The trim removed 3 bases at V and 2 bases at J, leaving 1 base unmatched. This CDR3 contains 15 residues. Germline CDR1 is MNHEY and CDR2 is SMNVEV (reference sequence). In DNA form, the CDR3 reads TGTGCCAGCAGTTTTGGACAGGGGGCTGGAAACACCATATATTTT. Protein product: CASSFGQGAGNTIYF.

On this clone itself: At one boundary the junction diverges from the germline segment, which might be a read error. The DNA of the CDR3 is TGCGCCCGCAGCCAAGATCCTGCTAACCGAAATCAGCCCCAGCATTTT. This translates into CARSQDPANRNQPQHF. This chain links TRBV4-1 with TRBJ1-5; D is unresolved. The CDR3 runs 16 residues. Per germline, CDR1 MGHRA and CDR2 YSYEKL.

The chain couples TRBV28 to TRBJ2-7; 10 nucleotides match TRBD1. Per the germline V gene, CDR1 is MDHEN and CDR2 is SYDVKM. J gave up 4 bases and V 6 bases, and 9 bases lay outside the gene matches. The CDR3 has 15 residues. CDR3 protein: CASRISGTGVYEQYF. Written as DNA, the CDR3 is TGTGCCAGCAGGATATCCGGGACAGGGGTGTACGAGCAGTACTTC.

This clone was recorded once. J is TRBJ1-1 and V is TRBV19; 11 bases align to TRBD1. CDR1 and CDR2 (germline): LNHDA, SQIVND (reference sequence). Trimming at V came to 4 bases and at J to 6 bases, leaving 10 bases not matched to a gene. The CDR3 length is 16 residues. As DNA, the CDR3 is TGTGCCAGTAGTACCCGGGACAGGGGGTTTTTGGCTGAAGCTTTCTTT. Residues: CASSTRDRGFLAEAFF.

This chain's CDR3 is CASSPRGGHTDTQYF. CDR3 coding DNA: TGTGCCAGCAGCCCTCGAGGGGGACACACGGATACGCAGTATTTT. The gene calls are TRBV9 and TRBJ2-3; D perhaps matches TRBD1 (6 bases). Germline-derived CDR1 and CDR2 are SGDLS and YYNGEE. There are 15 residues in the CDR3. Trimming left V 4 bases short and J 6 bases short, with 18 bases between.

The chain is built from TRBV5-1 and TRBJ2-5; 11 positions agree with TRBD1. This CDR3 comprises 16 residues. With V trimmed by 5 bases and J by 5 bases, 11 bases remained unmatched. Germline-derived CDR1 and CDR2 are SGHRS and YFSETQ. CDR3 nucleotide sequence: TGCGCCAGCAGTAAGGACGGACAGGGGGCTTTGGAGACCCAGTACTTC. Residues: CASSKDGQGALETQYF.

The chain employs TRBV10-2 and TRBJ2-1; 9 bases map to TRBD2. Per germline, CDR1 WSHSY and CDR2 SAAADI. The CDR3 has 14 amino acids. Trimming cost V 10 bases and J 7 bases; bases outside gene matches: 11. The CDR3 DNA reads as TGCGCCACGGCCCGGTTTAGCGGGAGTAATGAGCAGTTCTTC. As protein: CATARFSGSNEQFF.

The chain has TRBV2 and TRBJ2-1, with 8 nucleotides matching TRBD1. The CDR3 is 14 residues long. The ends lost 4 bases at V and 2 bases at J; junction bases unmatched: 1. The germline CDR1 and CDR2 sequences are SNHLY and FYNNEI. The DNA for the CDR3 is TGTGCCAGCAGTGGACAGGGGCCCTACAATGAGCAGTTCTTC. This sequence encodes CASSGQGPYNEQFF.

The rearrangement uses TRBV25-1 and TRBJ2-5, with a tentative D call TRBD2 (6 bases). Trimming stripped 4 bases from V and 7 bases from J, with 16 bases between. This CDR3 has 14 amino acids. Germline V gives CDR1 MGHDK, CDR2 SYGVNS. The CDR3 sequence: CASSAPGTLVTQYF. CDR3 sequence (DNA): TGTGCCAGCAGTGCCCCAGGGACTTTGGTGACCCAGTACTTC.

The CDR3 spells CASSVGTGSGVSSPLHF. The CDR3 bases are TGTGCCAGCAGTGTAGGAACAGGGTCGGGCGTAAGTTCACCCCTCCACTTT. This chain uses TRBV6-1 with TRBJ1-6; a weak D match, TRBD1 (6 bases). CDR1 MNHNS and CDR2 SASEGT come from the germline V gene. V shed 4 bases and J shed 9 bases, with 22 bases lying between them. The CDR3 loop spans 17 amino acids.

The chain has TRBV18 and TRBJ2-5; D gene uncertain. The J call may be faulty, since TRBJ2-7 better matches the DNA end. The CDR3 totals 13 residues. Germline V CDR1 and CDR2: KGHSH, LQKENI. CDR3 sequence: CASSPLGQGEQYF. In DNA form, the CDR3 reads TGTGCCAGCTCACCACTGGGCCAAGGCGAGCAGTACTTC.

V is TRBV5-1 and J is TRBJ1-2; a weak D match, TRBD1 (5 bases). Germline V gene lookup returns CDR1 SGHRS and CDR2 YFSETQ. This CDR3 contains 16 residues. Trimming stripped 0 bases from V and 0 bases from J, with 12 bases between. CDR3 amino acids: CASSLDGKGANYGYTF. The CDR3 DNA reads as TGCGCCAGCAGCTTGGACGGAAAAGGGGCTAACTATGGCTACACCTTC. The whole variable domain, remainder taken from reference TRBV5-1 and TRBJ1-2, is KAGVTQTPRYLIKTRGQQVTLSCSPISGHRSVSWYQQTPGQGLQFLFEYFSETQRNKGNFPGRFSGRQFSNSRSEMNVSTLELGDSALYLCASSLDGKGANYGYTFGSGTRLTVV.

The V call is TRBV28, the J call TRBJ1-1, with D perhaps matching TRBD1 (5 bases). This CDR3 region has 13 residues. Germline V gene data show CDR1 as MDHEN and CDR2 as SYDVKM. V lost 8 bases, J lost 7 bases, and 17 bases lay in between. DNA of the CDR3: TGTGCCAGCGGGCTACAGGTTGGCAGTGAAGCTTTCTTT. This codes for CASGLQVGSEAFF.